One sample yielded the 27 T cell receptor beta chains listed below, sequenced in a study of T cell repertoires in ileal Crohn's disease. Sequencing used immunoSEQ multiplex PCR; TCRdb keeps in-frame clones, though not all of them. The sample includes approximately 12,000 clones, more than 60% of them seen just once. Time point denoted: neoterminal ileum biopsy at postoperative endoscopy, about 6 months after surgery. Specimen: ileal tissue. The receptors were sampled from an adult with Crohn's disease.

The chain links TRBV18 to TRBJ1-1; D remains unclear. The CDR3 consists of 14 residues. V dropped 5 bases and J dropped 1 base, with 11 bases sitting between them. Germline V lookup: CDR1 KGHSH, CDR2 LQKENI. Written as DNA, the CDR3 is TGTGCCAGCTCATCGCAGAGGCCGAACACTGAAGCTTTCTTT. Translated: CASSSQRPNTEAFF. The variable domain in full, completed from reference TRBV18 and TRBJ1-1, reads NAGVMQNPRHLVRRRGQEARLRCSPMKGHSHVYWYRQLPEEGLKFMVYLQKENIIDESGMPKERFSAEFPKEGPSILRIQQVVRGDSAAYFCASSSQRPNTEAFFGQGTRLTVV.

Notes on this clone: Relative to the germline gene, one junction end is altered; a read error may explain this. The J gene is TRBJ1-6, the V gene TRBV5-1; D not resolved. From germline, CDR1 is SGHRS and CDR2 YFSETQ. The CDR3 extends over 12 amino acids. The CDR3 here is CASSSPGIARGF. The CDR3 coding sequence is TGCGCCAGCAGCTCCCCTGGGATCGCTCGGGGCTTT.

Here the CDR3 DNA reads TGCAGCGTTGAAGTCATCAGGGTGCGATTTGGCTACACCTTC. Translated: CSVEVIRVRFGYTF. V usage is TRBV29-1 and J usage is TRBJ1-2, with a tentative D call TRBD1 (5 bases). The CDR3 runs to 14 residues. The V gene's germline CDR1 is SQVTM and CDR2 ANQGSEA. V shed 1 base and J shed 7 bases, with 16 bases lying between them.

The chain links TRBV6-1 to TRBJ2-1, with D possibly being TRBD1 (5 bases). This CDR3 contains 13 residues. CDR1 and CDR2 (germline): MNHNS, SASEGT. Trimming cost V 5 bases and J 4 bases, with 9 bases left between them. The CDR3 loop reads CASSPQGYNEQFF. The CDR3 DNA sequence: TGTGCCAGCAGTCCTCAGGGTTACAATGAGCAGTTCTTC.

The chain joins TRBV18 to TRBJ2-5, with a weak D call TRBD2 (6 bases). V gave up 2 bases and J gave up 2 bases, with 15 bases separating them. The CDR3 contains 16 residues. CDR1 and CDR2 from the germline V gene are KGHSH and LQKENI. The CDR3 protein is CASSPTTGREQETQYF. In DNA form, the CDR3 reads TGTGCCAGCTCACCAACGACGGGGCGGGAACAAGAGACCCAGTACTTC.

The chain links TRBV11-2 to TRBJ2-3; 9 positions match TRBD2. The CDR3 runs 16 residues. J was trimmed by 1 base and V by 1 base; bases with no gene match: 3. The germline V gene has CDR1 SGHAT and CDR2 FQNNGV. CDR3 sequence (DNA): TGTGCCAGCAGCTTAGCGCGGGGGGGCGGCACAGATACGCAGTATTTT. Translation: CASSLARGGGTDTQYF.

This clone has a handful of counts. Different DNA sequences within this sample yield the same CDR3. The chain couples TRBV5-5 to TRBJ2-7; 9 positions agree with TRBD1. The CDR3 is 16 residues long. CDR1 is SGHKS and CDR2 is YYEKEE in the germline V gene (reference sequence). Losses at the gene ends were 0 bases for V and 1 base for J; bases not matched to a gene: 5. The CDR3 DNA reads TGTGCCAGCAGCTTGGCAGCTGGGACAGGGTCCTACGAGCAGTACTTC. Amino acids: CASSLAAGTGSYEQYF.

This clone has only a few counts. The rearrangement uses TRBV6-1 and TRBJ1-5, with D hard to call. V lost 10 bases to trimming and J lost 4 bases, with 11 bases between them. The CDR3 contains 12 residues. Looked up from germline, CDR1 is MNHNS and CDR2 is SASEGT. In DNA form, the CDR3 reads TGTGCCACCAACAGAGGAAATCAGCCCCAGCATTTT. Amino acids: CATNRGNQPQHF.

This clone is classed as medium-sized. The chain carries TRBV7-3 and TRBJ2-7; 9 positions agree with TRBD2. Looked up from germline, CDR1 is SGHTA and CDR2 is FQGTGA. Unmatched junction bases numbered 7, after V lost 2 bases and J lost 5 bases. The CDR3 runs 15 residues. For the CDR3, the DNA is TGTGCCAGCAGCTTACATGGGACTAGCTTCGACGAGCAGTACTTC. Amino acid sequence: CASSLHGTSFDEQYF.

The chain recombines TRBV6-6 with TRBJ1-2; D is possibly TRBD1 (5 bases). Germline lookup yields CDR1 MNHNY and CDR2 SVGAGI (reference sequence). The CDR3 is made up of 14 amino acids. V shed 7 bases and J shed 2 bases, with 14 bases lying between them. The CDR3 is CASTYRQENYGYTF. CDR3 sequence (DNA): TGTGCCAGCACCTACAGGCAGGAAAACTATGGCTACACCTTC.

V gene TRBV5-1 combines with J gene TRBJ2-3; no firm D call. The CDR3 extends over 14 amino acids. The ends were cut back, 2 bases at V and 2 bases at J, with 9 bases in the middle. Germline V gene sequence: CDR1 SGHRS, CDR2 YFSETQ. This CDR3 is CASSFNSYTDTQYF. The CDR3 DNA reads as TGCGCCAGCAGCTTCAACTCTTACACAGATACGCAGTATTTT.

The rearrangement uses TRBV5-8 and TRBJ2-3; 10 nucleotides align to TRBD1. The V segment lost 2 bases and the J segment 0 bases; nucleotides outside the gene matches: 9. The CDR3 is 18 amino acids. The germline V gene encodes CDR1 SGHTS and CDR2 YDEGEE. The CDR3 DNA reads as TGTGCCAGCAGCTTTGGGGACAGGGGTTATGGAAGCACAGATACGCAGTATTTT. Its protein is CASSFGDRGYGSTDTQYF.

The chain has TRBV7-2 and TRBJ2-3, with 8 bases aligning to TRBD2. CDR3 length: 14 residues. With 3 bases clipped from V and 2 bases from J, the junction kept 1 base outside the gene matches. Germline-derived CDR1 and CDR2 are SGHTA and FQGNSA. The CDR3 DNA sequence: TGTGCCAGCAGCTTCGGGGGGGCCACAGATACGCAGTATTTT. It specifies CASSFGGATDTQYF.

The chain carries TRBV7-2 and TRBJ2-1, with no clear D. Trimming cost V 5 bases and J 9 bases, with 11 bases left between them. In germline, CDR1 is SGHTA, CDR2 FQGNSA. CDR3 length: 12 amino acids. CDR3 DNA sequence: TGTGCCAGCAGCCACTCCGGCCGTGAGCAGTTCTTC. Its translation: CASSHSGREQFF.

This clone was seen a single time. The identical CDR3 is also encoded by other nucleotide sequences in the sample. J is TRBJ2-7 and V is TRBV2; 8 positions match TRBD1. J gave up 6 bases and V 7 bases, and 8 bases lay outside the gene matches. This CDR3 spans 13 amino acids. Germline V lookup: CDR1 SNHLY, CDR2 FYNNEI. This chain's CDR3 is CASTGTGSGEQYF. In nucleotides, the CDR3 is TGTGCCAGCACCGGGACAGGTTCTGGCGAGCAGTACTTC.

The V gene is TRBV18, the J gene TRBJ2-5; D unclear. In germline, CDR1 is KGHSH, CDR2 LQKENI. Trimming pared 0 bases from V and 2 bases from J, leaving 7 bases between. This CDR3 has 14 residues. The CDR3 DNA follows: TGTGCCAGCTCACCACCGCACGGACAAGAGACCCAGTACTTC. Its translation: CASSPPHGQETQYF.

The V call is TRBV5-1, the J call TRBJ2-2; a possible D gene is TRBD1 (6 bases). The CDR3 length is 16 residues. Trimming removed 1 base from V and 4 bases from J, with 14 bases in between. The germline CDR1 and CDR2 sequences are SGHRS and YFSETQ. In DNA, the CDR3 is TGCGCCAGCAGCTTGAGTCAGGGGCCGAGCACCGGGGAGCTGTTTTTT. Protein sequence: CASSLSQGPSTGELFF.

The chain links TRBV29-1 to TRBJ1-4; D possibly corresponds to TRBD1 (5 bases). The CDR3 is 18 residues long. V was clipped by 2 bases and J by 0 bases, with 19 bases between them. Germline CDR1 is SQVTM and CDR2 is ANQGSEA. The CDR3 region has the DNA TGCAGCGTTGAAAACGTGGAGCAGGGCTGGTCAACTAATGAAAAACTGTTTTTT. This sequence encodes CSVENVEQGWSTNEKLFF.

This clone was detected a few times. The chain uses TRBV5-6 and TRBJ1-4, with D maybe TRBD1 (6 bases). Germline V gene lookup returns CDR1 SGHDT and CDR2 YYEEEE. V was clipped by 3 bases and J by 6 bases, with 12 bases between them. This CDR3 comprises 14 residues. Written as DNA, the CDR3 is TGTGCCAGCAGCTCATTACAGGGCTATGAAAAACTGTTTTTT. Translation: CASSSLQGYEKLFF.

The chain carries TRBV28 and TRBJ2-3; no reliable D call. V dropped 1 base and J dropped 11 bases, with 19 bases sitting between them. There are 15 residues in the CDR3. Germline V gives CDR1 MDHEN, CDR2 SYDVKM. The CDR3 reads CASSLSTLVYKGQYF. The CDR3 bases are TGTGCCAGCAGTTTATCCACCCTAGTGTACAAGGGGCAGTATTTT.

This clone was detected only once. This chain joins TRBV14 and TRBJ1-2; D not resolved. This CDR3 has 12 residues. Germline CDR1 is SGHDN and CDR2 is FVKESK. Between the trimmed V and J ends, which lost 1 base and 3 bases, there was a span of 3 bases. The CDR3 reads CASSQAYYGYTF. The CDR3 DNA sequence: TGTGCCAGCAGCCAAGCCTACTATGGCTACACCTTC. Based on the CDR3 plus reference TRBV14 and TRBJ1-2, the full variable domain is EAGVTQFPSHSVIEKGQTVTLRCDPISGHDNLYWYRRVMGKEIKFLLHFVKESKQDESGMPNNRFLAERTGGTYSTLKVQPAELEDSGVYFCASSQAYYGYTFGSGTRLTVV.

Written as DNA, the CDR3 is TGTGCCAGTCCCCCGGGACCGGTACCTTCACCCCTCCACTTT. Protein sequence: CASPPGPVPSPLHF. The J gene is TRBJ1-6, the V gene TRBV14; D is possibly TRBD1 (5 bases). The CDR3 spans 14 residues. The V and J ends lost 9 bases and 9 bases respectively, with 18 bases between them. Germline CDR1 and CDR2: SGHDN and FVKESK.

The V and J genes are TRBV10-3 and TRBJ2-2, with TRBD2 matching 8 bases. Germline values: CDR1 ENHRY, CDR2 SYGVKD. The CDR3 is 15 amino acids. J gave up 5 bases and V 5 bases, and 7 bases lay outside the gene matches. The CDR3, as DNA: TGTGCCATCAGTCTAGGTAGCGGGGAAACCGGGGAGCTGTTTTTT. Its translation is CAISLGSGETGELFF.

CDR3 coding DNA: TGCGCCAGCAGCTTGGCTGGACCGAGCTCCTACGAGCAGTACTTC. Amino acids: CASSLAGPSSYEQYF. V is TRBV5-1 and J is TRBJ2-7; D remains ambiguous. The CDR3 length is 15 residues. The germline CDR1 and CDR2 sequences are SGHRS and YFSETQ. Trimming took off 0 bases at V and 0 bases at J, with 10 bases between the two ends.

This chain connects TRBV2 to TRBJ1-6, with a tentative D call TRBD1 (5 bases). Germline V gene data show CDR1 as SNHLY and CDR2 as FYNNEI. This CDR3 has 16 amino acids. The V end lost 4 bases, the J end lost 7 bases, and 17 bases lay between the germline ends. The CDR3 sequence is CASSGGVRSWNSPLHF. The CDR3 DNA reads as TGTGCCAGCAGTGGGGGGGTGAGGTCTTGGAATTCACCCCTCCACTTT.

Here the CDR3 DNA reads TGTGCCAGCAGCTTGGCGAACAGGGGAGACACCGGGGAGCTGTTTTTT. This translates into CASSLANRGDTGELFF. The V gene is TRBV5-6, the J gene TRBJ2-2; 7 nucleotides match TRBD1. CDR1 is SGHDT, CDR2 YYEEEE, per germline. Unmatched junction bases numbered 5, after V lost 0 bases and J lost 3 bases. The CDR3 covers 16 residues. The whole variable domain, filled in from reference TRBV5-6 and TRBJ2-2, reads DAGVTQSPTHLIKTRGQQVTLRCSPKSGHDTVSWYQQALGQGPQFIFQYYEEEERQRGNFPDRFSGHQFPNYSSELNVNALLLGDSALYLCASSLANRGDTGELFFGEGSRLTVL.

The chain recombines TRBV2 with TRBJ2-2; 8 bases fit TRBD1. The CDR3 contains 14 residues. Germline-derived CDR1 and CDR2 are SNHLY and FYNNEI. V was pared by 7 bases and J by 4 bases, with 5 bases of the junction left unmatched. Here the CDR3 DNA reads TGTGCCAGCACCACCGGGACAGGCACCGGGGAGCTGTTTTTT. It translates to CASTTGTGTGELFF.